Sequencing of this T cell receptor (beta chain) was carried out in a study of T cells in Graves' hyperthyroidism and ophthalmopathy. Amplification of TCR beta CDR3 regions used RNA as the template. The HTBI primer set drove a first-round RT-PCR of the TCR CDR3. TCRdb redid the calling of the multiplex PCR reads with MiXCR, one entry per CDR3 protein. This repertoire shows 250,000 to 350,000 distinct CDR3 sequences, approximately 17% found once; its top ten account for 33%. This clonotype was detected a few times. V shed 7 bases and J shed 4 bases, with 10 bases lying between them. CDR3 length equals 12 residues.

The rearrangement uses TRBV12-3 or TRBV12-4 and TRBJ1-1; possible D gene TRBD1, 5 bases. The sequencing sample was made of blood. The receptor comes from a man aged 30 to 45 with Graves' hyperthyroidism. In nucleotides, the CDR3 is TGTGCCAGCATGGCAGGGCCCACTGAAGCTTTCTTT. Its translation is CASMAGPTEAFF.